This passage covers 14 T cell receptor beta chains from one sample sequenced in a study of sequential checkpoint blockade in melanoma. Treatment described: randomized to nivolumab then ipilimumab (arm A) or the reverse (arm B). The data were produced by immunoSEQ multiplex PCR, yet TCRdb's version contains in-frame clones alone and is incomplete. The sample lists over 9,500 clones; roughly 80% were seen once. The sample was CD8+ T cells sorted from blood (inferred from file names), taken from a patient given nivolumab and ipilimumab in sequence. The receptors come from a human donor with melanoma.

The chain joins TRBV7-9 to TRBJ2-3, with TRBD2 matching 7 bases. The CDR3 totals 15 residues. V was clipped by 5 bases and J by 0 bases; unmatched bases: 5. CDR1 is SEHNR and CDR2 is FQNEAQ in the germline V gene (reference sequence). CDR3 amino acids: CASSGGGISTDTQYF. The DNA for the CDR3 is TGTGCCAGCAGCGGGGGGGGGATTAGCACAGATACGCAGTATTTT. Full variable domain (outside the CDR3, taken from reference TRBV7-9 and TRBJ2-3): DTGVSQNPRHKITKRGQNVTFRCDPISEHNRLYWYRQTLGQGPEFLTYFQNEAQLEKSRLLSDRFSAERPKGSFSTLEIQRTEQGDSAMYLCASSGGGISTDTQYFGPGTRLTVL.

In this sample, this clone turned up once. J is TRBJ1-2 and V is TRBV9, with D maybe TRBD1 (5 bases). The germline CDR1 and CDR2 sequences are SGDLS and YYNGEE. This CDR3 comprises 13 residues. Trimming removed 0 bases at V and 4 bases at J, with 7 bases between. The CDR3 nucleotides read TGTGCCAGCAGCGTAGCAGACAGCTATGGCTACACCTTC. Translating it yields CASSVADSYGYTF.

This CDR3 is CASINSYNEQFF. For the CDR3, the DNA is TGTGCCAGCATTAACTCCTACAATGAGCAGTTCTTC. The rearrangement links TRBV6-6 to TRBJ2-1; no firm D call. CDR3 length: 12 amino acids. The germline gives CDR1 MNHNY, CDR2 SVGAGI (reference sequence). V was shortened by 7 bases and J by 0 bases, with 4 bases between the two germline ends.

The rearrangement uses TRBV29-1 and TRBJ2-1, with 12 bases lining up with TRBD2. CDR3 length equals 21 residues. The germline gives CDR1 SQVTM, CDR2 ANQGSEA. J was trimmed by 4 bases and V by 3 bases; bases with no gene match: 22. The CDR3 spells CSVDHILGLAGGPTPYNEQFF. For the CDR3, the DNA is TGCAGCGTTGATCACATCTTGGGGCTAGCGGGAGGGCCGACTCCATACAATGAGCAGTTCTTC.

Here the CDR3 DNA reads TGTGCCAGCAGCCGTGGACAGGGTCATAAAGAGACCCAGTACTTC. Residues: CASSRGQGHKETQYF. The V and J genes are TRBV4-2 and TRBJ2-5, with 8 bases that match TRBD1. Germline CDR1 LGHNA, CDR2 YNFKEQ. This CDR3 contains 15 residues. J gave up 3 bases and V 4 bases, and 7 bases lay outside the gene matches.

This clone was observed a handful of times. J is TRBJ2-5 and V is TRBV6-5, with TRBD1 as a possible D gene (5 bases). V was clipped by 3 bases and J by 3 bases, with 8 bases between them. Germline V gene lookup returns CDR1 MNHEY and CDR2 SVGAGI. The CDR3 runs to 13 residues. This CDR3 is CASSYLGEETQYF. In nucleotides, the CDR3 is TGTGCCAGCAGTTATTTAGGGGAAGAGACCCAGTACTTC.

The chain has TRBV7-2 and TRBJ1-1; 7 nucleotides agree with TRBD1. Germline-derived CDR1 and CDR2 are SGHTA and FQGNSA. Unmatched junction bases numbered 6, after V lost 4 bases and J lost 4 bases. This CDR3 contains 14 residues. This chain's CDR3 is CASSSNRGSTEAFF. For the CDR3, the DNA is TGTGCCAGCAGCTCAAACAGGGGTTCCACTGAAGCTTTCTTT.

As for this clone: The identical CDR3 is also encoded by other nucleotide sequences in the sample. The chain is built from TRBV6-5 and TRBJ2-5; D gene ambiguous. The CDR3 covers 13 residues. Trimming removed 6 bases from V and 2 bases from J, with 10 bases in between. Per the germline V gene, CDR1 is MNHEY and CDR2 is SVGAGI. CDR3 in amino acids: CASSLLSQETQYF. CDR3 DNA: TGTGCCAGCAGCCTACTTTCTCAAGAGACCCAGTACTTC.

This chain uses TRBV29-1 with TRBJ2-7, with 9 bases aligning to TRBD1. This CDR3 spans 12 amino acids. The trim removed 4 bases at V and 6 bases at J, leaving 4 bases unmatched. Germline-derived CDR1 and CDR2 are SQVTM and ANQGSEA. CDR3 amino acids: CSVVRQGGEQYF. The CDR3 nucleotides read TGCAGCGTTGTTAGACAGGGGGGCGAGCAGTACTTC.

This clone is medium-sized (0.01 to 0.1%) within its sample. The J gene is TRBJ1-1, the V gene TRBV6-1, with TRBD1 matching over 8 bases. The junction had 7 bases not matched to a gene; V was cut back by 8 bases and J by 8 bases. Germline V CDR1 and CDR2: MNHNS, SASEGT. The CDR3 sequence is 12 residues long. As DNA, the CDR3 is TGTGCCAGCGCCGGACAGGGACCCGAAGCTTTCTTT. It translates to CASAGQGPEAFF.

The CDR3 DNA follows: TGCGCCAGCAGCCCAACAGGGTACAATGAGCAGTTCTTC. It codes for CASSPTGYNEQFF. The chain has TRBV5-1 and TRBJ2-1, with D possibly matching TRBD1 (6 bases). V lost 4 bases, J lost 4 bases, and 9 bases lay in between. CDR1 is SGHRS, CDR2 YFSETQ, per germline. The CDR3 length is 13 residues.

The V call is TRBV9, the J call TRBJ2-7; a weak D match, TRBD1 (5 bases). Trimming took off 3 bases at V and 3 bases at J, with 16 bases between the two ends. This CDR3 has 15 amino acids. Germline loops: CDR1 SGDLS, CDR2 YYNGEE. For the CDR3, the DNA is TGTGCCAGCAGCGAGGCTCAGGGTAGCTTCTACGAGCAGTACTTC. It translates to CASSEAQGSFYEQYF.

This chain links TRBV6-9 with TRBJ1-3; D ambiguous. This CDR3 is 15 amino acids long. The germline gives CDR1 MNHGY, CDR2 SVAAGI. With 3 bases removed from V and 0 bases from J, the gap between germline ends came to 9 bases. The DNA of the CDR3 is TGTGCCAGCAGTTACATGGCCAACTCTGGAAACACCATATATTTT. Translated: CASSYMANSGNTIYF.

The genes are TRBV5-4 and TRBJ2-7; D uncertain. V was cut by 2 bases and J by 5 bases, with 11 bases left in between. The CDR3 is 13 residues long. From germline, CDR1 is SGHNT and CDR2 YYREEE (reference sequence). CDR3 in amino acids: CASSLDQENEQYF. CDR3 nucleotides: TGTGCCAGCAGCTTAGACCAGGAAAACGAGCAGTACTTC.